A selection of T cell receptor beta chains follows, all from one sample in a study of PD-1 blockade in classical Hodgkin lymphoma. Sequencing used immunoSEQ multiplex PCR; TCRdb keeps in-frame clones, though not all of them. The sample yields approximately 10,000 clones, 70% to 85% seen once. The specimen was CD8+ T cells from blood, collected before the fourth cycle of nivolumab. Every receptor here comes from a human donor with classical Hodgkin lymphoma. CDR3s include the opening cysteine and the closing phenylalanine or tryptophan. The order of the fields is D gene, J gene, V gene, clone size, CDR3 protein, CDR3 DNA. A D gene is named only where the DNA matches it firmly. Not all rows give a size; the values are once, few, many and, for expanded clones, a class.

TRBD1	TRBJ1-1	TRBV28	NA	CASSPLTGAVNTEAFF	TGTGCCAGCAGTCCCCTAACAGGGGCAGTGAACACTGAAGCTTTCTTT
NA	TRBJ2-3	TRBV30	NA	CAWSSASFTDTQYF	TGTGCCTGGTCTTCAGCGTCTTTCACAGATACGCAGTATTTT
NA	TRBJ1-5	TRBV4-3	NA	CASSHGPNQPQHF	TGCGCCAGCAGCCATGGACCAAATCAGCCCCAGCATTTT
NA	TRBJ2-1	TRBV27	NA	CASSLWGGSSANYNEQFF	TGTGCCAGCAGTTTATGGGGGGGCTCTTCCGCTAACTACAATGAGCAGTTCTTC
TRBD1	TRBJ2-7	TRBV10-1	NA	CATFRDRDAYEQYF	TGCGCCACCTTCCGGGACAGGGACGCCTACGAGCAGTACTTC
TRBD2	TRBJ2-1	TRBV30	once	CAWSVPGGRAGEQFF	TGTGCCTGGAGTGTACCTGGCGGGAGGGCCGGTGAGCAGTTCTTC
NA	TRBJ2-7	TRBV4-2	NA	CASSQSGYEQYF	TGTGCCAGCAGCCAGAGCGGCTACGAGCAGTACTTC
NA	TRBJ1-4	TRBV5-1	NA	CASRYTGLGEKLFF	TGCGCCAGCAGATATACAGGGCTCGGTGAAAAACTGTTTTTT
NA	TRBJ2-6	TRBV27	NA	CASKDWVGTGGANVLTF	TGTGCCAGCAAGGATTGGGTCGGGACTGGTGGGGCCAACGTCCTGACTTTC
NA	TRBJ2-3	TRBV9	NA	CASSVGGGTSTDTQYF	TGTGCCAGCAGCGTAGGGGGAGGAACTAGCACAGATACGCAGTATTTT
TRBD2	TRBJ2-7	TRBV11-1	NA	CASSLRTSGNEQYF	TGTGCCAGCAGCTTGAGGACTAGCGGGAACGAGCAGTACTTC
TRBD2	TRBJ2-1	TRBV7-9	NA	CASSLSGLAGTYNEQFF	TGTGCCAGCAGCTTAAGCGGACTAGCGGGAACCTACAATGAGCAGTTCTTC
NA	TRBJ1-3	TRBV19	NA	CASGSIYSRRGNTIYF	TGTGCCAGTGGCTCGATATACAGTCGCCGCGGAAACACCATATATTTT
NA	TRBJ2-5	TRBV7-6	NA	CASSSSETQYF	TGTGCCAGCAGCTCGTCGGAGACCCAGTACTTC
TRBD2	TRBJ2-3	TRBV9	NA	CASSFGGTGIDTQYF	TGTGCCAGCAGCTTCGGGGGGACCGGGATAGATACGCAGTATTTT
NA	TRBJ2-7	TRBV7-8	NA	CASSLAAYEQYF	TGTGCCAGCAGCTTAGCGGCATACGAGCAGTACTTC
TRBD2	TRBJ2-3	TRBV6-5	NA	CASSWGLVTDTQYF	TGTGCCAGCAGTTGGGGACTAGTAACAGATACGCAGTATTTT
TRBD2	TRBJ2-1	TRBV7-9	few	CASSQTWSGTNEQFF	TGTGCCAGCAGTCAAACGTGGAGCGGGACCAATGAGCAGTTCTTC
NA	TRBJ1-5	TRBV28	few	CASSLDQGNQPQHF	TGTGCCAGCAGTTTAGACCAGGGGAATCAGCCCCAGCATTTT
NA	TRBJ2-7	TRBV5-6	NA	CASSLARRGSPYEQYF	TGTGCCAGCAGCTTGGCCAGGAGGGGATCCCCCTACGAGCAGTACTTC
NA	TRBJ2-7	TRBV28	NA	CASSLPSTGSLYEQYF	TGTGCCAGCAGTTTACCTTCGACAGGTAGCCTCTACGAGCAGTACTTC
NA	TRBJ2-1	TRBV5-8	NA	CASSLGQSSYNEQFF	TGTGCCAGCAGCTTGGGACAAAGCTCCTACAATGAGCAGTTCTTC
NA	TRBJ2-1	TRBV7-9	NA	CASSLGLYNEQFF	TGTGCCAGCAGCTTAGGACTCTACAATGAGCAGTTCTTC
NA	TRBJ1-4	TRBV7-9	NA	CASSLSGATNEKLFF	TGTGCCAGCAGCTTAAGCGGCGCAACTAATGAAAAACTGTTTTTT
NA	TRBJ2-1	TRBV9	once	CASSGGEDEQFF	TGTGCCAGCAGCGGGGGGGAGGATGAGCAGTTCTTC
NA	TRBJ2-7	TRBV14	NA	CASSMGSPYEQYF	TGTGCCAGCAGTATGGGCAGCCCCTACGAGCAGTACTTC
TRBD1	TRBJ1-2	TRBV2	few	CASSEGTGGIGYTF	TGTGCCAGCAGTGAAGGGACAGGGGGCATTGGCTACACCTTC
TRBD2	TRBJ2-1	TRBV12-5	NA	CASGSTLAGGGEQFF	TGTGCTAGTGGTTCCACCTTAGCGGGAGGGGGTGAGCAGTTCTTC